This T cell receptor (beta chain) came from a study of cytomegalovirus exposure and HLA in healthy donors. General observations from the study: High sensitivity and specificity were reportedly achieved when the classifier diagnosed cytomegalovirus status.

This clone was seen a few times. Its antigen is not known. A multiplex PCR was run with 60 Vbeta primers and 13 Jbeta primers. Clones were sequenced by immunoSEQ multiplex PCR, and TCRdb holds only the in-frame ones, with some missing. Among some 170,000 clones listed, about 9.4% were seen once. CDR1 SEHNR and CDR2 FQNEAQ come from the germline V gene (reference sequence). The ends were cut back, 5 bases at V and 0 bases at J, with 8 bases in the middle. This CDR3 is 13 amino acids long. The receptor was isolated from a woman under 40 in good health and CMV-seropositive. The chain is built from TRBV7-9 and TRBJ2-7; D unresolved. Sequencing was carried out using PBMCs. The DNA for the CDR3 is TGTGCCAGCAGCCCATCAGGCTCCTACGAGCAGTACTTC. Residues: CASSPSGSYEQYF.